This TCR beta chain was sequenced in a study of blood T cell repertoires in COVID-19 (dated by TCRdb to 2020 to 2022). Describing the broader study: Collaborator samples came from the United States, Italy and Spain and covered acute and convalescent phases of COVID-19. A de-identified subject ID, COVID-19 status, age in years and sex were almost always included in the sample metadata. Where available, HLA class I and class II types were obtained from metadata supplied by the sample provider rather than from assay-based typing. The material from the prospective study consisted of cDNA or gDNA derived from T cells, B-cell-depleted T cells, or PBMCs. The samples were drawn from two sources: the first 160 participants of the ongoing ImmuneRACE study, and 950 to 1,500 subjects contributed by 6 global collaborators. The repertoires were released in a freely available public database intended as a resource for research on the immune response to SARS-CoV-2. The dataset comprised deeply sampled blood TCRbeta repertoires from subjects exposed to, actively infected with, or recovered from COVID-19. The paper as a whole reports these results and caveats: How much clinical and demographic metadata was included differed by source and by participant, and the metadata was provided uncurated.

The CDR3 has 16 amino acids, counting the end cysteine and phenylalanine. The CDR3 DNA has 48 bases and is translated from base 1. CDR1 and CDR2, per the germline V gene (reference sequence), are LGHDT and YNNKEL. V gives up 1 base and J gives up 2 bases, and the segment between their germline ends measures 14 bases. In Seattle, one collaborating source enrolled patients while the infection was active and tracked those patients longitudinally over the course of disease. Whole blood was collected in K2EDTA tubes by collaborating institutions according to the institutions' own protocols. For TCRbeta analysis, collaborators shipped samples as frozen whole blood, isolated PBMCs, or DNA extracted from either of those sample types. Remarks on this clone: The specificity of this receptor is unknown. Qualities for individual bases were not recorded, and no much larger clone is one base off.

The immunoSEQ Assay, a bias-controlled multiplex PCR, was used to amplify TCRbeta CDR3 regions from genomic DNA. Regarding the original processing steps: The number of nucleated cells in each sample was estimated from the amplification of reference gene primers within the assay. To quantify the absolute abundance of each unique TCRbeta CDR3 rearrangement, sequence reads were collapsed and filtered. For each sample, productive Simpson clonality was calculated as the square root of Simpson's diversity index over productive rearrangements. TCRdb provides this immuneACCESS table in a form limited to in-frame rearrangements. Some clones are lacking; in checked studies, under half of them reflect an unresolved V gene, and why the rest are absent is not known. V, J and clone size are taken as reported in that table, and D and trimming were inferred from the DNA itself. Counted in this sample were about 43,000 clones; approximately 87% of them appeared once. The leading ten clones occupy roughly 4.2% of the sample.

Sequencing was done on a sample of peripheral blood. The V and J genes are TRBV3-1 (or the pseudogene TRBV3-2) and TRBJ1-2; no D gene can be assigned with confidence. The receptor was isolated from a man between 40 and 49 years old with COVID-19, enrolled during active disease. The nucleotide sequence is given as TGTGCCAGCAGCCAAGCGCGTATAGGAGGGAACTATGGCTACACCTTC. Translated, it reads CASSQARIGGNYGYTF.